This T cell receptor beta chain derives from a study of molecular identifiers for immune sequencing clone quantification. The CDR3 has 16 residues. V gave up 0 bases and J gave up 3 bases, with 11 bases separating them. From germline, CDR1 is LGHNA and CDR2 YSLEER. Bulk TCR libraries used previously described methods and listed TCR primers. TCRdb re-called the PCR reads with MiXCR, one entry per CDR3 protein. The sample lists 40,000 to 45,000 distinct CDR3 sequences, about 19% occurring once. The chain recombines TRBV4-3 with TRBJ1-4; no definite D call. Sequenced: naive CD8+ T cells from blood, with Jurkat cell RNA spiked in. Stated subset: FACS-sorted CD8+CD4-CCR7+CD45RA+ naive T cells. This clonotype was sampled from a human donor in good health. Some libraries in this study had Jurkat cell RNA spiked in. CDR3 sequence: CASSQDLEWPNEKLFF. The CDR3 nucleotides read TGCGCCAGCAGCCAAGATCTCGAGTGGCCTAATGAAAAACTGTTTTTT.